A selection of T cell receptor beta chains follows, all from one sample in a study of T cells in localized non-small cell lung cancer. The table came from immunoSEQ multiplex PCR; TCRdb's copy has only in-frame clones and leaves some out. The table includes about 2,500 clones, more than 30% detected once. This material consisted of lymph node tissue, taken before any cancer treatment. The receptor source for this set is a male donor aged 60 or over with stage II squamous cell lung carcinoma. Each CDR3 is given with its conserved first and last residue. The order of the fields is V gene, CDR3 protein.

TRBV30 CAWSKGALNTEAFF
TRBV29-1 CSVPTTGNTEAFF
TRBV18 CASSPPASGYYEQYF
TRBV5-1 CASSLPGGSGNTIYF
TRBV11-3 CASSRTGSSYNEQFF
TRBV28 CASSFLAGPQHF
TRBV6-8 CASSKVPNTEAFF
TRBV19 CASSPPGTGNSPLHF
TRBV6-8 CASRTSGSRTDTQYF
TRBV9 CASNPSGGHYEQYF
TRBV29-1 CSVGGGDRSSYEQYF
TRBV9 CASRGQVYEQYF
TRBV5-1 CASSLVGATGNTIYF
TRBV28 CASRGRGEETQYF
TRBV6-8 CASSYSRFSSTTEAFF
TRBV11-3 CASSLTGSSWNEQFF
TRBV11-3 CASSPILWTSGGTDTQYF
TRBV19 CASTSFGAAEAFF
TRBV11-3 CASSAGLAGVQETQYF
TRBV18 CASSPGQVGWTQYF
TRBV19 CASSLTGGHEQFF
TRBV19 CASSIMLAGGRNEQFF
TRBV11-3 CASSFGVATNEKLFF
TRBV15 CATSRRLAGGPGELFF
TRBV6-8 CASSYQTGGNTEAFF
TRBV5-1 CASSLVAGRSEAFF
TRBV5-1 CANSDAGGLNTEAFF
TRBV29-1 CSVERWTGQNYGYTF
TRBV19 CATRTGRNTIYF
TRBV28 CASSKGAPNTGELFF
TRBV14 CASSQEWPSAEGYTF
TRBV11-3 CASSLVLTAVSGNTIYF
TRBV6-8 CASRRTGNYGYTF
TRBV6-8 CAIRGAGNNEQFF
TRBV11-3 CASSLNLEGYTEAFF
TRBV19 CASSMGGLVGEKLFF